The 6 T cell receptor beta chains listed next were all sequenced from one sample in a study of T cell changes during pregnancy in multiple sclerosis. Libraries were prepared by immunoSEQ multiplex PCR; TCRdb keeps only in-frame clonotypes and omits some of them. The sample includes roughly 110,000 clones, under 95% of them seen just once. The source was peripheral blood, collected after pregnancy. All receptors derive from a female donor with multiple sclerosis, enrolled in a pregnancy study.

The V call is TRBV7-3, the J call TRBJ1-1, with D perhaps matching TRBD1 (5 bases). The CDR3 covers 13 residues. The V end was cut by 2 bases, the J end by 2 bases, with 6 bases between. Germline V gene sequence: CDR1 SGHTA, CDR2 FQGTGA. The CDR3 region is CASSLWTNTEAFF. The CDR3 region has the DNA TGTGCCAGCAGCTTATGGACAAACACTGAAGCTTTCTTT.

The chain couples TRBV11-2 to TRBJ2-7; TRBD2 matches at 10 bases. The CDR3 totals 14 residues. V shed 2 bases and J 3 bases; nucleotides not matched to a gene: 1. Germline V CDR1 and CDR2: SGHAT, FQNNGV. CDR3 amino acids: CASSLRTSGYEQYF. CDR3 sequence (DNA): TGTGCCAGCAGCTTAAGGACTAGCGGCTACGAGCAGTACTTC.

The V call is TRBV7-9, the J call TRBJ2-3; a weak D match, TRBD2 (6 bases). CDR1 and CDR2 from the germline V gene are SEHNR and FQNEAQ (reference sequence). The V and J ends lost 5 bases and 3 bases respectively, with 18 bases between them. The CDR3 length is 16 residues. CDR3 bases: TGTGCCAGCAGCGACCCCCATTGGAGGGGTACAGATACGCAGTATTTT. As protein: CASSDPHWRGTDTQYF. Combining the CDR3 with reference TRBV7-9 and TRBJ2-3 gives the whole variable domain DTGVSQNPRHKITKRGQNVTFRCDPISEHNRLYWYRQTLGQGPEFLTYFQNEAQLEKSRLLSDRFSAERPKGSFSTLEIQRTEQGDSAMYLCASSDPHWRGTDTQYFGPGTRLTVL.

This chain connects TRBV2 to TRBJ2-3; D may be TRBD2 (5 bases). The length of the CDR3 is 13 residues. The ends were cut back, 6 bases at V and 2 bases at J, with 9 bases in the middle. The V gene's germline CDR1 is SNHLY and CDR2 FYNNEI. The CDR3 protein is CASRRELTDTQYF. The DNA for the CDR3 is TGTGCCAGCAGACGGGAACTCACAGATACGCAGTATTTT.

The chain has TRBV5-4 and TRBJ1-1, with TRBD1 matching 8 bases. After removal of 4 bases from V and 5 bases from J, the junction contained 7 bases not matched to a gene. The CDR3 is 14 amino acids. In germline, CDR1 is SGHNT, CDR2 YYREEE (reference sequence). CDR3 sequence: CASSSRQGPTEAFF. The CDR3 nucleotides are TGTGCCAGCAGCAGCCGACAGGGGCCAACTGAAGCTTTCTTT.

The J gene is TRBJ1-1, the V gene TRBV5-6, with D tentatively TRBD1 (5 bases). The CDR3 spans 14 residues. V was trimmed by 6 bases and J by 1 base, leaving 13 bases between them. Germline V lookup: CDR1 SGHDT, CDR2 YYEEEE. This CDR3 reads CASNPLQANTEAFF. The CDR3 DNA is TGTGCCAGCAACCCTTTACAGGCGAACACTGAAGCTTTCTTT.